This T cell receptor beta chain was captured by sequencing in a study of STAT5B mutations in CD4+ large granular lymphocyte leukemia. TCRdb's table, derived via immunoSEQ multiplex PCR, lists solely in-frame clones and lacks some. In the table there are about 30,000 clones, around 80% of which are singletons. Trimming removed 6 bases at V and 4 bases at J, with 15 bases between. This CDR3 region has 14 residues. Germline CDR1 and CDR2: MNHEY and SMNVEV (reference sequence). The sequence was obtained from a human donor in good health. J is TRBJ1-2 and V is TRBV27; D not resolved. Sequenced: CD4+ T cells from blood buffy coats. Written as DNA, the CDR3 is TGTGCCAGCAGAACCTCCGGGAGATTCTATGGCTACACCTTC. This translates into CASRTSGRFYGYTF.